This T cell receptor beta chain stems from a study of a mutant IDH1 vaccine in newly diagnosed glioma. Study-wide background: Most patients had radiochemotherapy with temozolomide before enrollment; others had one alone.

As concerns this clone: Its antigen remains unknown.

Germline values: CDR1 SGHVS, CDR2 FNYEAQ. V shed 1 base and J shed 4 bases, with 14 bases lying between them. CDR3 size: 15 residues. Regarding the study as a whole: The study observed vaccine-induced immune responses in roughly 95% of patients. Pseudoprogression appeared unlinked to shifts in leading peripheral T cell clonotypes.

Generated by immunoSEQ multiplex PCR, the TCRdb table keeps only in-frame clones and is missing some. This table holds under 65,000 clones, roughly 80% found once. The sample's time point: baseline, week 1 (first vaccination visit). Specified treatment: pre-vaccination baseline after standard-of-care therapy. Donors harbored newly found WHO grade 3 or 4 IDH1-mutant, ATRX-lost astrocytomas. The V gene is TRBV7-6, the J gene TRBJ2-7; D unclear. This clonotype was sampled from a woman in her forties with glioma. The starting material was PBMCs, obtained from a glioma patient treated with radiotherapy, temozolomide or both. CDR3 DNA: TGTGCCAGCAGCTTAGGACACCCTTTCGAGTACGAGCAGTACTTC. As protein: CASSLGHPFEYEQYF.